This T cell receptor (beta chain) was documented in a study of CD8+ T cells in alopecia areata. Per germline, CDR1 LGHNA and CDR2 YSLEER. CDR3 length: 17 residues. With 0 bases clipped from V and 7 bases from J, the junction kept 7 bases outside the gene matches. Extraction and reverse transcription of RNA yielded cDNA as the sequencing template. Assay used: immunoSEQ multiplex PCR; TCRdb lists only in-frame clones, some missing. The sample has 170,000 or so clones, 50% to 70% seen once. This rearrangement joins TRBV4-3 to TRBJ2-2; TRBD2 matches 11 bases. The sequence was obtained from a human donor with alopecia areata. The sequencing here drew on CD4+ T cells sorted from blood, taken at week 0. CDR3: CASSQDKTSGVSGELFF. DNA of the CDR3: TGCGCCAGCAGCCAAGATAAGACTAGCGGGGTCAGCGGGGAGCTGTTTTTT.